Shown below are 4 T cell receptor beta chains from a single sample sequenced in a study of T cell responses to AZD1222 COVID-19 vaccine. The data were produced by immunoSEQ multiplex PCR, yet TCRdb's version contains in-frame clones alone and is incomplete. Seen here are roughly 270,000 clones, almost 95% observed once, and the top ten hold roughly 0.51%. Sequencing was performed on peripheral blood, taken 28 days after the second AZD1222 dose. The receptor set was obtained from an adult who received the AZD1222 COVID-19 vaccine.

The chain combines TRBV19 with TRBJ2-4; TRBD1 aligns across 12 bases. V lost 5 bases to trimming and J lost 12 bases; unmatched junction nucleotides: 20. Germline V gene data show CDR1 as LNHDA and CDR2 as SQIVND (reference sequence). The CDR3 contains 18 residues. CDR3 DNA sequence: TGTGCCAGTAGTTCCACCGGGACAGGGGGCCCCGTCGAGGTCGGTCAGTACTTC. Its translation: CASSSTGTGGPVEVGQYF.

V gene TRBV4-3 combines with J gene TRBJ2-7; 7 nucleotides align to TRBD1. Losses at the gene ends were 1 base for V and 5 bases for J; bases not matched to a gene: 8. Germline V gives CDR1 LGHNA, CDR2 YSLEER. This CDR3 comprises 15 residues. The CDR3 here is CASSQVSQGVDEQYF. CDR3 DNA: TGCGCCAGCAGCCAAGTGTCGCAGGGGGTCGACGAGCAGTACTTC.

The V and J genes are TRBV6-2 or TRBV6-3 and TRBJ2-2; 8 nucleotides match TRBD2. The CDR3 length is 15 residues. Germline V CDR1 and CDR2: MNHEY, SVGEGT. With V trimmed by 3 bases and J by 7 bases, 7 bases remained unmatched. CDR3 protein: CASSYSGRAGGELFF. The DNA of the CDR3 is TGTGCCAGCAGTTATTCCGGGAGGGCCGGCGGGGAGCTGTTTTTT.

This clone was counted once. The CDR3 loop is CASSRNTDTQYF. CDR3 DNA: TGTGCCAGCAGCCGAAACACAGATACGCAGTATTTT. The chain combines TRBV12-3 or TRBV12-4 with TRBJ2-3, with no clear D. This CDR3 comprises 12 residues. V was trimmed by 6 bases and J by 2 bases, leaving 6 bases between them.